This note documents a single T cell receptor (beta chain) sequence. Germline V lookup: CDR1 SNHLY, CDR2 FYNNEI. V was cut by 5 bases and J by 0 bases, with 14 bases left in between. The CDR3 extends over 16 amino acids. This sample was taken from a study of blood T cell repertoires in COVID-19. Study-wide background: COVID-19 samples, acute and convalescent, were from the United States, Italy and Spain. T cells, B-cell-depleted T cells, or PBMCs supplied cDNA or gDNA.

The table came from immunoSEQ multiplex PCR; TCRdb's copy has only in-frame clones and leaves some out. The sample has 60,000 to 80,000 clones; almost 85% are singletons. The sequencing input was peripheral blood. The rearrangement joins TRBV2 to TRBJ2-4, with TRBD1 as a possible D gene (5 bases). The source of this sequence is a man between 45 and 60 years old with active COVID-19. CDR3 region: CASSKNWGLAKNIQYF. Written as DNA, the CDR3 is TGTGCCAGCAGTAAAAATTGGGGCTTAGCCAAAAACATTCAGTACTTC. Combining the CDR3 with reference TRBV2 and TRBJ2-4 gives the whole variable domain EPEVTQTPSHQVTQMGQEVILRCVPISNHLYFYWYRQILGQKVEFLVSFYNNEISEKSEIFDDQFSVERPDGSNFTLKIRSTKLEDSAMYFCASSKNWGLAKNIQYFGAGTRLSVL.